Below are 21 T cell receptor beta chains sequenced from a single sample in a study of technical replicates of blood from several donors. Sequencing was performed with immunoSEQ multiplex PCR; in TCRdb, only in-frame clones are kept and a portion is missing. This sample has about 74,000 clones, with roughly 95% found just once. The sequenced material came from T cells isolated from PBMCs. These receptors originate from a human donor in good health.

The chain recombines TRBV27 with TRBJ2-6, with 7 bases lining up with TRBD1. The CDR3 has 15 amino acids. Germline V lookup: CDR1 MNHEY, CDR2 SMNVEV (reference sequence). V was clipped by 5 bases and J by 2 bases; unmatched bases: 3. CDR3 sequence (DNA): TGTGCCAGCAGTCTGCAGGGGGCTGGGGCCAACGTCCTGACTTTC. Translated: CASSLQGAGANVLTF.

CDR3 in amino acids: CASSLGQTPKYTGELFF. CDR3 DNA sequence: TGTGCCAGCAGCTTAGGACAGACACCTAAATACACCGGGGAGCTGTTTTTT. The J gene is TRBJ2-2, the V gene TRBV5-4, with D tentatively TRBD1 (6 bases). CDR3 length: 17 residues. Trimming took 2 bases from V and 3 from J, leaving 17 bases between them. CDR1 and CDR2 (germline): SGHNT, YYREEE (reference sequence).

The chain employs TRBV19 and TRBJ2-7; TRBD2 aligns across 9 bases. V lost 4 bases, J lost 2 bases, and 9 bases stayed unmatched. This CDR3 spans 16 amino acids. CDR1 and CDR2 (germline): LNHDA, SQIVND (reference sequence). Written as DNA, the CDR3 is TGTGCCAGTAGTACACCCCCGGGACTAGCAGCCTACGAGCAGTACTTC. This sequence encodes CASSTPPGLAAYEQYF.

This chain joins TRBV27 and TRBJ2-7; the match to TRBD1 covers 7 bases. Germline V gene sequence: CDR1 MNHEY, CDR2 SMNVEV (reference sequence). The CDR3 covers 15 residues. Trimming took 4 bases from V and 2 from J; bases not matched to a gene: 8. This CDR3 is CASSSWDSGAYEQYF. DNA for the CDR3: TGTGCCAGCAGTTCGTGGGACAGTGGGGCCTACGAGCAGTACTTC.

The chain carries TRBV5-4 and TRBJ2-7, with TRBD2 matching 12 bases. Germline trimming cut 4 bases from V and 2 bases from J; bases unmatched to any gene: 4. Germline CDR1 SGHNT, CDR2 YYREEE (reference sequence). The CDR3 spans 15 residues. The CDR3, as DNA: TGTGCCAGCAGCGAGCCTAGCGGGAGGGCCTACGAGCAGTACTTC. Translating gives CASSEPSGRAYEQYF. Full variable domain (outside the CDR3, taken from reference TRBV5-4 and TRBJ2-7): ETGVTQSPTHLIKTRGQQVTLRCSSQSGHNTVSWYQQALGQGPQFIFQYYREEENGRGNFPPRFSGLQFPNYSSELNVNALELDDSALYLCASSEPSGRAYEQYFGPGTRLTVT.

The CDR3 protein is CAGEGQLTTEAFF. In DNA form, the CDR3 reads TGCGCCGGGGAAGGACAGTTAACCACTGAAGCTTTCTTT. The chain recombines TRBV10-2 with TRBJ1-1; tentative D call: TRBD1 (6 bases). CDR1 is WSHSY, CDR2 SAAADI, per germline. This CDR3 is built from 13 residues. Between the trimmed V and J ends, which lost 11 bases and 4 bases, there was a span of 17 bases.

The chain uses TRBV5-4 and TRBJ2-7; 9 positions match TRBD1. Germline V CDR1 and CDR2: SGHNT, YYREEE (reference sequence). Trimming removed 2 bases from V and 3 bases from J; junction bases left unmatched: 3. CDR3 size: 14 residues. The CDR3: CASSFGDRVYEQYF. In DNA form, the CDR3 reads TGTGCCAGCAGCTTTGGGGACAGGGTCTACGAGCAGTACTTC. Combining the CDR3 with reference TRBV5-4 and TRBJ2-7 gives the whole variable domain ETGVTQSPTHLIKTRGQQVTLRCSSQSGHNTVSWYQQALGQGPQFIFQYYREEENGRGNFPPRFSGLQFPNYSSELNVNALELDDSALYLCASSFGDRVYEQYFGPGTRLTVT.

The chain is built from TRBV7-3 and TRBJ2-1; 7 bases map to TRBD1. V lost 1 base and J lost 5; bases outside the gene matches: 8. The CDR3 sequence is 16 residues long. Germline CDR1 reads SGHTA; CDR2 reads FQGTGA. The chain's CDR3 is CASSLRGQRLNNEQFF. CDR3 DNA: TGTGCCAGCAGCTTAAGGGGACAGCGACTAAACAATGAGCAGTTCTTC.

V and J are TRBV28 and TRBJ1-2; the D gene is possibly TRBD1 (5 bases). This CDR3 has 13 amino acids. Germline assignment: CDR1 MDHEN and CDR2 SYDVKM. Trimming removed 7 bases from V and 2 bases from J, with 11 bases in between. CDR3 residues: CASIGGGNYGYTF. The CDR3 nucleotides read TGTGCCAGCATTGGGGGGGGAAACTATGGCTACACCTTC.

The chain employs TRBV9 and TRBJ2-7, with 9 bases aligning to TRBD1. The germline CDR1 and CDR2 sequences are SGDLS and YYNGEE. With V trimmed by 5 bases and J by 2 bases, 5 bases remained unmatched. The CDR3 consists of 14 residues. The DNA of the CDR3 is TGTGCCAGCAGAAAACAGGGGGCAACCTACGAGCAGTACTTC. Translation gives CASRKQGATYEQYF.

The V call is TRBV9, the J call TRBJ2-7; 7 bases match TRBD2. The CDR3 sequence is 15 residues long. Looked up from germline, CDR1 is SGDLS and CDR2 is YYNGEE. Trimming removed 3 bases from V and 3 bases from J; junction bases left unmatched: 9. The CDR3 DNA follows: TGTGCCAGCAGCGATTACTCGGCGGGAGACTACGAGCAGTACTTC. Residues: CASSDYSAGDYEQYF.

V usage is TRBV6-5 and J usage is TRBJ2-7, with 8 bases identical to TRBD1. V shed 8 bases, J shed 5 bases, and the junction held 8 bases outside the gene matches. Germline V gene lookup returns CDR1 MNHEY and CDR2 SVGAGI. This CDR3 is 13 amino acids long. CDR3 in amino acids: CASLRTGFHEQYF. The CDR3 DNA sequence: TGTGCCAGCTTAAGGACAGGGTTTCACGAGCAGTACTTC.

This clone was counted a single time. The chain carries TRBV7-9 and TRBJ2-7; D not certain. Trimming cost V 5 bases and J 0 bases, with 14 bases left between them. The CDR3 runs 15 residues. Germline V gene data show CDR1 as SEHNR and CDR2 as FQNEAQ (reference sequence). The CDR3 region is CASSRPSGSSYEQYF. Written as DNA, the CDR3 is TGTGCCAGCAGCCGACCCTCAGGTAGCTCCTACGAGCAGTACTTC. The whole variable domain, filled in from reference TRBV7-9 and TRBJ2-7, reads DTGVSQNPRHKITKRGQNVTFRCDPISEHNRLYWYRQTLGQGPEFLTYFQNEAQLEKSRLLSDRFSAERPKGSFSTLEIQRTEQGDSAMYLCASSRPSGSSYEQYFGPGTRLTVT.

CDR3 region: CASSSPPGQTPTDPYEQYF. In DNA, the CDR3 is TGTGCCAGCAGCTCTCCACCGGGACAGACACCCACAGACCCTTACGAGCAGTACTTC. This chain joins TRBV7-9 and TRBJ2-7; TRBD1 matches 7 bases. The CDR3 is 19 residues long. Germline CDR1 SEHNR, CDR2 FQNEAQ (reference sequence). The junction had 22 bases not matched to a gene; V was cut back by 4 bases and J by 4 bases.

The chain employs TRBV28 and TRBJ2-7; 7 nucleotides agree with TRBD2. This CDR3 spans 18 amino acids. CDR1 is MDHEN and CDR2 is SYDVKM in the germline V gene. V trimming: 9 bases; J trimming: 2 bases; junction bases outside the gene matches: 22. The CDR3 nucleotides are TGTGCCAGTCGGAGATACTACATAGAGCGGGGATCGACCTACGAGCAGTACTTC. This gives the protein CASRRYYIERGSTYEQYF.

This chain links TRBV6-5 with TRBJ2-6; the D gene is possibly TRBD2 (6 bases). Trimming shortened V by 7 bases and J by 4 bases, and 14 bases separated the two germline ends. From germline, CDR1 is MNHEY and CDR2 SVGAGI. The CDR3 loop spans 15 amino acids. In DNA, the CDR3 is TGTGCCAGCACTTCCGGGGGTCGAGGGGCCAACGTCCTGACTTTC. Amino acid sequence: CASTSGGRGANVLTF.

This clone was seen a few times. The J gene is TRBJ2-7, the V gene TRBV7-2; 7 nucleotides match TRBD2. Germline V gene lookup returns CDR1 SGHTA and CDR2 FQGNSA. The CDR3 spans 14 residues. The V gene end was trimmed by 3 bases and the J gene end by 4 bases; junction bases not matched to a gene: 6. DNA of the CDR3: TGTGCCAGCAGCTTTTGGGGGAGGGCATACGAGCAGTACTTC. Residues: CASSFWGRAYEQYF.

V is TRBV7-8 and J is TRBJ2-7; D is possibly TRBD1 (6 bases). V lost 6 bases and J 5 bases, leaving 23 bases between the germline ends. This CDR3 has 16 amino acids. The V gene's germline CDR1 is SGHVS and CDR2 FQNEAQ. The CDR3 DNA reads as TGTGCCAGCAGGCAAACCTCCGGGACAAGGGTCCACGAGCAGTACTTC. Protein product: CASRQTSGTRVHEQYF. Drawing the rest from reference TRBV7-8 and TRBJ2-7, the complete variable domain is GAGVSQSPRYKVAKRGQDVALRCDPISGHVSLFWYQQALGQGPEFLTYFQNEAQLDKSGLPSDRFFAERPEGSVSTLKIQRTQQEDSAVYLCASRQTSGTRVHEQYFGPGTRLTVT.

The chain has TRBV29-1 and TRBJ2-6; 7 nucleotides agree with TRBD1. This CDR3 spans 13 amino acids. After removal of 5 bases from V and 2 bases from J, the junction contained 0 bases not matched to a gene. CDR1 and CDR2 (germline): SQVTM, ANQGSEA. CDR3 region: CSVRGPGANVLTF. In DNA, the CDR3 is TGCAGCGTTAGGGGGCCTGGGGCCAACGTCCTGACTTTC.

V is TRBV19 and J is TRBJ1-4; 8 bases align to TRBD1. V was pared by 7 bases and J by 5 bases, with 3 bases of the junction left unmatched. The CDR3 covers 13 residues. Germline CDR1 reads LNHDA; CDR2 reads SQIVND (reference sequence). CDR3 protein: CASMRTGNEKLFF. The CDR3 nucleotides are TGTGCCAGTATGCGGACAGGGAATGAAAAACTGTTTTTT.

The chain is built from TRBV2 and TRBJ2-1, with D maybe TRBD2 (6 bases). This CDR3 comprises 14 residues. With 7 bases removed from V and 6 bases from J, the gap between germline ends came to 16 bases. Germline V lookup: CDR1 SNHLY, CDR2 FYNNEI. The DNA of the CDR3 is TGTGCCAGCACCCCATCGCGGGGTCCCAATGAGCAGTTCTTC. Encoded protein: CASTPSRGPNEQFF.